This TCR beta chain was documented in a study of T cells in narcolepsy. For the study at large: Enrolled donors included narcolepsy type 1 or type 2 patients and healthy controls. The study's findings and limits: Healthy controls reportedly lacked the autoreactive clonotypes serially found in patients' blood. Same-patient CSF and blood CD4+ T cell clonotypes included HCRT-specific and TRIB2-specific autoreactive ones.

Germline V CDR1 and CDR2: MNHEY, SMNVEV (reference sequence). Losses at the gene ends were 8 bases for V and 7 bases for J; bases not matched to a gene: 8. The CDR3 covers 14 residues. The count of this clone is one. Its target is unknown. The data were produced by immunoSEQ multiplex PCR, yet TCRdb's version contains in-frame clones alone and is incomplete. The table includes approximately 16,000 clones, 72% detected once. The specimen sequenced was CD45RA- memory CD8+ T cells from PBMCs. The receptor was derived from a human donor with narcolepsy. The V gene is TRBV27, the J gene TRBJ1-6, with 7 nucleotides matching TRBD1. The CDR3 bases are TGTGCCAGCCGCTGGACAGGTGGAAATTCACCCCTCCACTTT. Translated: CASRWTGGNSPLHF.